This T cell receptor beta chain was identified in a study of immune cell composition in non-small cell lung cancer. In the study overall: Lung adenocarcinoma or squamous carcinoma made up most tumours.

Overall study findings and caveats: Dominant in vivo tumour-associated clones were not shown to share tumour-reactive sequences. Tumour-associated clones >0.5% occurred in approximately 32% of adenocarcinomas, under 85% of squamous. Smoking pack-years did not significantly correlate with tumour TCR-beta clonality.

This clone has only a few counts. Its antigen is currently unknown. CDR1 is LGHNA, CDR2 YSLEER, per germline. This CDR3 contains 16 residues. V trimming: 1 base; J trimming: 3 bases; junction bases outside the gene matches: 5. Normal lung sampling was at least 3 cm from the tumour, as distant as possible. Here immunoSEQ multiplex PCR was the method, and the copy in TCRdb shows in-frame clones only, minus some. The repertoire consists of 5,000 to 7,000 clones, with roughly three quarters occurring once and the leading ten covering approximately 6%. The chain joins TRBV4-3 to TRBJ2-3, with 9 bases lining up with TRBD2. The TCR sequence derives from a human donor with non-small cell lung cancer. The sequencing input was non-adjacent lung tissue. The CDR3 is CASSQGRGGGTDTQYF. The DNA of the CDR3 is TGCGCCAGCAGCCAAGGGCGGGGGGGCGGTACAGATACGCAGTATTTT.